The rows below give T cell receptor beta chains drawn from one sample of a study of cytomegalovirus exposure and HLA in healthy donors. Sequencing was performed with immunoSEQ multiplex PCR; in TCRdb, only in-frame clones are kept and a portion is missing. The data hold about 190,000 clones, with 81% observed a single time. The sample consisted of PBMCs. These TCRs come from a man aged 45-65 years in good health and CMV-seronegative. CDR3s include the opening cysteine and the closing phenylalanine or tryptophan. The D gene is left open where the match is weak. The listing skips clone size in some rows; elsewhere it reads once, few, many or a size class.

V,size,J,D,DNA,CDR3
TRBV7-7,NA,TRBJ2-1,NA,TGTGCTAGCAGCTTAGGGCAGGGTTGGAACAATGAGCAGTTCTTC,CASSLGQGWNNEQFF
TRBV10-1,NA,TRBJ2-5,NA,TGCGCCAGCAGTGAGTCAGGGGGATGGTCGGAGACCCAGTACTTC,CASSESGGWSETQYF
TRBV7-2,NA,TRBJ1-6,NA,TGTGCCAGCAGCCTAAAGAGGACAGAAGAGATCTATAATTCACCCCTCCACTTT,CASSLKRTEEIYNSPLHF
TRBV12-5,NA,TRBJ2-3,NA,TGTGCTAGTGCCAGGCGAGTGACGCAGTATTTT,CASARRVTQYF
TRBV4-1,NA,TRBJ1-5,NA,TGCGCCAGCAGCCAAGAACGGGGTCAGTCCAATCAGCCCCAGCATTTT,CASSQERGQSNQPQHF
TRBV30,medium-sized,TRBJ1-1,NA,TGTGCCTGGAGTCAGGAAGTGAACACTGAAGCTTTCTTT,CAWSQEVNTEAFF
TRBV29-1,NA,TRBJ2-7,TRBD1,TGCAGCGTTGAAGTGGGACAGGGGGCGACCGAGCAGTACTTC,CSVEVGQGATEQYF
TRBV30,NA,TRBJ2-1,TRBD2,TGTGCCTGGAGTGTACGCCTAGCGGGCCAGCTTAATGAGCAGTTCTTC,CAWSVRLAGQLNEQFF
TRBV6-9,NA,TRBJ2-2,NA,TGTGCCAGCAGTTATGTTTCAGTTTACACCGGGGAGCTGTTTTTT,CASSYVSVYTGELFF
TRBV12-5,NA,TRBJ2-1,TRBD1,TGTGCTAGTGGACCCGGGACAGGGCAAAAGGACAATGAGCAGTTCTTC,CASGPGTGQKDNEQFF
TRBV7-2,NA,TRBJ2-1,NA,TGTGCCAGCAGCTTCACGTCGGGGAGTAATGAGCAGTTCTTC,CASSFTSGSNEQFF